Shown below are 11 T cell receptor beta chains from a single sample sequenced in a study of cytomegalovirus exposure and HLA in healthy donors. In the PCR, 60 Vbeta and 13 Jbeta primers were used. TCRdb's copy holds only in-frame clones and misses some; the assay was immunoSEQ multiplex PCR. The sample has 150,000 to 250,000 clones. The sequenced sample was PBMCs. The receptors here all came from a boy between 5 and 17 years old in good health and CMV-seronegative.

The chain joins TRBV5-6 to TRBJ2-5; TRBD2 matches 10 bases. The V gene end was trimmed by 3 bases and the J gene end by 6 bases; junction bases not matched to a gene: 8. This CDR3 spans 15 amino acids. The germline V gene has CDR1 SGHDT and CDR2 YYEEEE. The CDR3 bases are TGTGCCAGCAGCTATCAGCGGGGGGGGCCGCAGACCCAGTACTTC. The encoded protein is CASSYQRGGPQTQYF.

This chain links TRBV7-2 with TRBJ1-4; D is undetermined. The V gene's germline CDR1 is SGHTA and CDR2 FQGNSA. The CDR3 covers 15 residues. Trimming took 5 bases from V and 8 from J, leaving 18 bases between them. The CDR3 loop reads CASSRSSRGGEKLFF. The DNA for the CDR3 is TGTGCCAGCAGCCGATCCTCCCGGGGAGGGGAAAAACTGTTTTTT.

In DNA, the CDR3 is TGCGCCAGCAGACTAGCGGGGGACCAAGAGACCCAGTACTTC. It codes for CASRLAGDQETQYF. V and J are TRBV5-1 and TRBJ2-5, with 11 bases lining up with TRBD2. The CDR3 runs 14 residues. Per germline, CDR1 SGHRS and CDR2 YFSETQ. V lost 5 bases and J lost 0; bases outside the gene matches: 0.

The chain has TRBV2 and TRBJ2-1; D not resolved. Trimming took 7 bases from V and 5 from J, leaving 15 bases between them. Germline CDR1 is SNHLY and CDR2 is FYNNEI. The CDR3 is 14 amino acids. The CDR3 region is CASIGFYTDNEQFF. Here the CDR3 DNA reads TGTGCCAGCATTGGTTTCTATACGGACAATGAGCAGTTCTTC.

The chain recombines TRBV2 with TRBJ2-5, with 7 bases matching TRBD2. The CDR3 loop spans 14 amino acids. V gave up 5 bases and J gave up 1 base; unmatched junction bases: 4. The V gene's germline CDR1 is SNHLY and CDR2 FYNNEI. The CDR3: CASSPRLAQETQYF. CDR3 nucleotide sequence: TGTGCCAGCAGTCCCAGACTAGCCCAAGAGACCCAGTACTTC.

The genes are TRBV5-1 and TRBJ1-4; D is perhaps TRBD1 (6 bases). Trimming stripped 1 base from V and 0 bases from J, with 7 bases between. Germline assignment: CDR1 SGHRS and CDR2 YFSETQ. This CDR3 contains 15 residues. The CDR3 sequence is CASSLRDTTNEKLFF. CDR3 DNA sequence: TGCGCCAGCAGCTTGCGGGACACAACTAATGAAAAACTGTTTTTT. The entire variable domain, with the rest obtained from reference TRBV5-1 and TRBJ1-4, is as follows: KAGVTQTPRYLIKTRGQQVTLSCSPISGHRSVSWYQQTPGQGLQFLFEYFSETQRNKGNFPGRFSGRQFSNSRSEMNVSTLELGDSALYLCASSLRDTTNEKLFFGSGTQLSVL.

The chain combines TRBV18 with TRBJ2-5; D is possibly TRBD2 (7 bases). The V end lost 4 bases, the J end lost 4 bases, and 13 bases lay between the germline ends. Germline loops: CDR1 KGHSH, CDR2 LQKENI. The CDR3 consists of 14 residues. The CDR3: CASSLGGGSETQYF. The CDR3 nucleotides are TGTGCCAGCTCACTTGGCGGGGGCTCAGAGACCCAGTACTTC.

This chain joins TRBV11-2 and TRBJ1-2; D not certain. The V end lost 5 bases, the J end lost 4 bases, and 11 bases lay between the germline ends. Germline loops: CDR1 SGHAT, CDR2 FQNNGV. The CDR3 totals 13 residues. The CDR3 nucleotides read TGTGCCAGCAGCCTTGATCTGGCCTATGGCTACACCTTC. Translation gives CASSLDLAYGYTF.

Here the CDR3 DNA reads TGTGCCAGCAGCCCAAAGACAGGGGGCTGGGGAGATACGCAGTATTTT. This encodes CASSPKTGGWGDTQYF. J is TRBJ2-3 and V is TRBV5-8, with 10 nucleotides matching TRBD1. The CDR3 length is 16 residues. CDR1 and CDR2 (germline): SGHTS, YDEGEE. Trimming took 4 bases from V and 5 from J; bases not matched to a gene: 10.

The chain links TRBV5-4 to TRBJ2-7, with a weak D call TRBD1 (5 bases). Germline CDR1 reads SGHNT; CDR2 reads YYREEE (reference sequence). V was clipped by 5 bases and J by 2 bases, with 14 bases between them. The CDR3 is 14 amino acids. The CDR3 sequence: CASRRSDRPYEQYF. DNA for the CDR3: TGTGCCAGCAGGCGGAGCGACAGACCCTACGAGCAGTACTTC.

Points on this clone: The same CDR3 can be traced to other DNA sequences in this sample. The chain uses TRBV27 and TRBJ2-5; TRBD1 aligns across 10 bases. The CDR3 covers 15 residues. V dropped 4 bases and J dropped 3; count of bases not matched to a gene: 5. Germline assignment: CDR1 MNHEY and CDR2 SMNVEV (reference sequence). Written as DNA, the CDR3 is TGTGCCAGCAGTTGGTTTGGACAGGGGGAAGAGACCCAGTACTTC. Translation gives CASSWFGQGEETQYF.